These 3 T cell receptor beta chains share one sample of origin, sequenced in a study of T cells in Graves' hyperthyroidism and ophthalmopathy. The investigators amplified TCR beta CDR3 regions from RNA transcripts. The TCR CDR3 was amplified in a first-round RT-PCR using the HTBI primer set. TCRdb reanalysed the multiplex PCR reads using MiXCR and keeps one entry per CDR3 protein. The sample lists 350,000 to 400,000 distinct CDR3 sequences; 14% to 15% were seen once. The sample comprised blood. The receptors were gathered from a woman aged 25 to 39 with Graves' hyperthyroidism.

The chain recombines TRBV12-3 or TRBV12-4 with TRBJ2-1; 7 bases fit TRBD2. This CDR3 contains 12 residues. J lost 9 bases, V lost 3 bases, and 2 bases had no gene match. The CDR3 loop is CASSLGGSEQFF. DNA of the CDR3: TGTGCCAGCAGTTTGGGAGGGAGTGAGCAGTTCTTC.

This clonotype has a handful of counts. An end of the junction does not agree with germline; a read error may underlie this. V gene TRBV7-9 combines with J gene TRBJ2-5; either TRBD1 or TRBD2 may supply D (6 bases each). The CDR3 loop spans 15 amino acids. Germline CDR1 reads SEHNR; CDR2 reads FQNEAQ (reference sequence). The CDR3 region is CASSPEGGLQQTQYF. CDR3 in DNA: TGTGCCAGCAGCCCAGAAGGGGGACTCCAACAGACCCAGTACTTC.

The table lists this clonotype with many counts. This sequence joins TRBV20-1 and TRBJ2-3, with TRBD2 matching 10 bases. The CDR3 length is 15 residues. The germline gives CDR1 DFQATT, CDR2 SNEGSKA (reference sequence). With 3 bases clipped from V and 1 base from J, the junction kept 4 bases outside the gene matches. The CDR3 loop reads CSASPLAGGTDTQYF. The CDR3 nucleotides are TGCAGTGCTAGTCCGCTAGCGGGAGGCACAGATACGCAGTATTTT.